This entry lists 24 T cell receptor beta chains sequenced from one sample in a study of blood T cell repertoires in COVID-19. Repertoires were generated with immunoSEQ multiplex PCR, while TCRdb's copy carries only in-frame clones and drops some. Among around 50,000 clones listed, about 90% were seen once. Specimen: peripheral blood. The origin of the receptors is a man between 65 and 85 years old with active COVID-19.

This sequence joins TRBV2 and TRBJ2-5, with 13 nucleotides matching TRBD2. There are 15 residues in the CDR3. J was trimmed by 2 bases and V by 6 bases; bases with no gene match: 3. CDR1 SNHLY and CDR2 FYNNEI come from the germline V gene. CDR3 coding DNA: TGTGCCAGCAGGAGACTAGCGGGGGGTCAAGAGACCCAGTACTTC. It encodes CASRRLAGGQETQYF.

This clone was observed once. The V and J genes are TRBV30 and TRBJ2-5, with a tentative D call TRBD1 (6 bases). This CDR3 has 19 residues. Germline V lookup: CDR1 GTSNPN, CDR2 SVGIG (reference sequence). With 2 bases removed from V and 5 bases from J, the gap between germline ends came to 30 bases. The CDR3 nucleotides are TGTGCCTGGAGTACACAGGGACGGAGCAGGTGGAACCCACTGGAGACCCAGTACTTC. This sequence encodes CAWSTQGRSRWNPLETQYF. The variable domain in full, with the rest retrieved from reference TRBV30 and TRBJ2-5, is SQTIHQWPATLVQPVGSPLSLECTVEGTSNPNLYWYRQAAGRGLQLLFYSVGIGQISSEVPQNLSASRPQDRQFILSSKKLLLSDSGFYLCAWSTQGRSRWNPLETQYFGPGTRLLVL.

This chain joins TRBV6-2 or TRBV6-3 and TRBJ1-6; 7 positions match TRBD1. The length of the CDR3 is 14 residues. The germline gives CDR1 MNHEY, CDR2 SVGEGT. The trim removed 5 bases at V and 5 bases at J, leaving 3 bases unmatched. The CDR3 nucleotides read TGTGCCAGCAGTGGGACAGCCGATAATTCACCCCTCCACTTT. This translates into CASSGTADNSPLHF.

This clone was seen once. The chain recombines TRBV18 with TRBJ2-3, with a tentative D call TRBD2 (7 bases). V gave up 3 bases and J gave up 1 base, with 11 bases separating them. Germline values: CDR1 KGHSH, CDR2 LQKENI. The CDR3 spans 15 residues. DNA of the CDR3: TGTGCCAGCTCACCTCGGGGGGCTCGCACAGATACGCAGTATTTT. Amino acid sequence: CASSPRGARTDTQYF.

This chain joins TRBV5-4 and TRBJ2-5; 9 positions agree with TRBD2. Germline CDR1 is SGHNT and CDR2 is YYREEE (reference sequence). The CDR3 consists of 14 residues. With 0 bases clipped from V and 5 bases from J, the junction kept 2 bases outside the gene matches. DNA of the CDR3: TGTGCCAGCAGCTTGGGACTAGCGGCTGAGACCCAGTACTTC. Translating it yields CASSLGLAAETQYF.

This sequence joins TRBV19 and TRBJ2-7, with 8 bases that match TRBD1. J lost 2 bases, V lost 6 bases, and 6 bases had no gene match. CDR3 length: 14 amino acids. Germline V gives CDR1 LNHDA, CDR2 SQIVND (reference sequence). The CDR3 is CASSPTGAPYEQYF. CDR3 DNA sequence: TGTGCCAGTAGCCCGACAGGGGCCCCCTACGAGCAGTACTTC.

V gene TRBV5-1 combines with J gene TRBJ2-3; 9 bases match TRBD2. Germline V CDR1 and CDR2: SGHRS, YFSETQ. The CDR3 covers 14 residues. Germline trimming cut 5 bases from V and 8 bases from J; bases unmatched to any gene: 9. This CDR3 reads CASRRGLAGATQYF. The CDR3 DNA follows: TGCGCCAGCAGAAGGGGACTAGCCGGCGCTACGCAGTATTTT.

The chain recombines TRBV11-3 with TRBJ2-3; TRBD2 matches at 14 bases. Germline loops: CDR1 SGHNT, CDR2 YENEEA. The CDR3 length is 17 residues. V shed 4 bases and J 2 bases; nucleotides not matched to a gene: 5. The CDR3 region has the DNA TGTGCCAGCAGCTCTGGGGGACTAGCGGGGGCCACAGATACGCAGTATTTT. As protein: CASSSGGLAGATDTQYF.

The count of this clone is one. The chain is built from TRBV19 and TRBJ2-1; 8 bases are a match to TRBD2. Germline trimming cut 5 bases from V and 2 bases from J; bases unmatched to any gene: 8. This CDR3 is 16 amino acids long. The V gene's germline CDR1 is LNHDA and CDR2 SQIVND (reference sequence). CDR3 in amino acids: CASSPQRGLTYNEQFF. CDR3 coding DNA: TGTGCCAGTAGTCCCCAGCGGGGGTTAACCTACAATGAGCAGTTCTTC.

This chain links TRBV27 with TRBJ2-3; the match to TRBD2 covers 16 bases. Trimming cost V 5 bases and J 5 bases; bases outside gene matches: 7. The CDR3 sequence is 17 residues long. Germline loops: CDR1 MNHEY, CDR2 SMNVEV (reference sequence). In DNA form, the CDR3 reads TGTGCCAGCAGTCCGGGACTAGCGGGGGGGCTTGGAGATACGCAGTATTTT. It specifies CASSPGLAGGLGDTQYF.

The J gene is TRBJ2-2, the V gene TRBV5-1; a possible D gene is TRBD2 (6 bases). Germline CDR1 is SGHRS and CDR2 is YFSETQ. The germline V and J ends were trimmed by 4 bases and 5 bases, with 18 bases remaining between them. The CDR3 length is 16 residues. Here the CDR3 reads CASSPTTSKDTGELFF. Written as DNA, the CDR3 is TGCGCCAGCAGCCCCACAACTAGCAAGGATACCGGGGAGCTGTTTTTT.

CDR3 residues: CASSLWLGTDTYEQYF. The CDR3 DNA sequence: TGTGCCAGCAGCCTATGGTTAGGGACAGATACCTACGAGCAGTACTTC. The genes are TRBV3-1 (or the pseudogene TRBV3-2) and TRBJ2-7, with 7 nucleotides matching TRBD1. Germline V CDR1 and CDR2: LGHDT, YNNKEL (reference sequence). The junction had 11 bases not matched to a gene; V was cut back by 4 bases and J by 2 bases. The CDR3 spans 16 residues.

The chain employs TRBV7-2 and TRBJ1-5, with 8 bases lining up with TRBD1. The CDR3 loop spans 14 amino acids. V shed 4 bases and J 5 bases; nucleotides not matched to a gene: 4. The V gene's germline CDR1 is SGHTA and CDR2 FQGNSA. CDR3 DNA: TGTGCCAGCAGCTCCGGACAGGGCTATCAGCCCCAGCATTTT. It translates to CASSSGQGYQPQHF. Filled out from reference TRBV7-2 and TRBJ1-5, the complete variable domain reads GAGVSQSPSNKVTEKGKDVELRCDPISGHTALYWYRQSLGQGLEFLIYFQGNSAPDKSGLPSDRFSAERTGGSVSTLTIQRTQQEDSAVYLCASSSGQGYQPQHFGDGTRLSIL.

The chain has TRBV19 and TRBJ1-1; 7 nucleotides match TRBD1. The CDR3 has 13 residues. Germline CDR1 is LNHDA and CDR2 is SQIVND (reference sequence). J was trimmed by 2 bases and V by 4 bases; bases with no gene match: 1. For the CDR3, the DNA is TGTGCCAGTAGTAACAGGGGTAACACTGAAGCTTTCTTT. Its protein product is CASSNRGNTEAFF.

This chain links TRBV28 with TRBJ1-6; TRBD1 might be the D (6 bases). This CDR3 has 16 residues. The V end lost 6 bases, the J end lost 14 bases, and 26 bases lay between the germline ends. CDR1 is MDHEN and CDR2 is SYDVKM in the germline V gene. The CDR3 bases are TGTGCCAGCAGCCCCCCCGACAGGCCTGGGGTAATCACCCTCCACTTT. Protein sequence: CASSPPDRPGVITLHF.

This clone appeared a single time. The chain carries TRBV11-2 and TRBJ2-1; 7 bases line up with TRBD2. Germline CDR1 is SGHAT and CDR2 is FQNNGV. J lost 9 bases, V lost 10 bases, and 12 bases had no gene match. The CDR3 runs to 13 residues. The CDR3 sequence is CATRTSGWVEQFF. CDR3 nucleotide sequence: TGTGCCACCCGGACTAGTGGTTGGGTTGAGCAGTTCTTC.

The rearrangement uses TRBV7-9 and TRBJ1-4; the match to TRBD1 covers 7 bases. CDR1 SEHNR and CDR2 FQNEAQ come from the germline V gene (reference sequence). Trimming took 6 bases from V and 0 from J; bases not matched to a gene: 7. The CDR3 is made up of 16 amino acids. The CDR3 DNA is TGTGCCAGCAGAATGGGACAGCTTGCAACTAATGAAAAACTGTTTTTT. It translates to CASRMGQLATNEKLFF.

The CDR3 protein is CASSLRTGDPHEQYF. CDR3 coding DNA: TGTGCCAGCAGTCTGAGGACAGGGGACCCCCACGAGCAGTACTTC. J is TRBJ2-7 and V is TRBV27; TRBD1 agrees at 9 bases. Trimming at V came to 5 bases and at J to 5 bases, leaving 10 bases not matched to a gene. The CDR3 is 15 residues long. The germline V gene encodes CDR1 MNHEY and CDR2 SMNVEV (reference sequence).

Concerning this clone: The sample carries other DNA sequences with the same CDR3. The CDR3 coding sequence is TGCGCCAGCAGCCCCGGGACAGGGGGCAACAATGAGCAGTTCTTC. Residues: CASSPGTGGNNEQFF. The chain links TRBV5-1 to TRBJ2-1; 12 bases fit TRBD1. CDR3 length: 15 amino acids. Trimming at V came to 4 bases and at J to 5 bases, leaving 4 bases not matched to a gene. CDR1 and CDR2 (germline): SGHRS, YFSETQ.

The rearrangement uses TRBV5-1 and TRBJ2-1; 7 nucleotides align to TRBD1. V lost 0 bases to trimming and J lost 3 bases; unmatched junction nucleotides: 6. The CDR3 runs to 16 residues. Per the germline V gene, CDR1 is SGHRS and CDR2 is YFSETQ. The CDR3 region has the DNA TGCGCCAGCAGCTTGGACCGGACAGGAGGCTACAATGAGCAGTTCTTC. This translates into CASSLDRTGGYNEQFF.

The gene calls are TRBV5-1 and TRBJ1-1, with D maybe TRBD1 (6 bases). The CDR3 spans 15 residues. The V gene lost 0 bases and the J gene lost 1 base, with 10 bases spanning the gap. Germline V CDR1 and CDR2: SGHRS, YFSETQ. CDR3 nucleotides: TGCGCCAGCAGCTTGGAACAGGGATGGAACACTGAAGCTTTCTTT. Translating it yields CASSLEQGWNTEAFF.

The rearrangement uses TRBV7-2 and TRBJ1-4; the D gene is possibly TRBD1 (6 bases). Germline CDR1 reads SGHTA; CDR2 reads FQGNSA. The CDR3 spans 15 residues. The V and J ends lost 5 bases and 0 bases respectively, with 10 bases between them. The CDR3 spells CASSMDSATNEKLFF. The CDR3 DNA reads TGTGCCAGCAGCATGGACAGTGCAACTAATGAAAAACTGTTTTTT.

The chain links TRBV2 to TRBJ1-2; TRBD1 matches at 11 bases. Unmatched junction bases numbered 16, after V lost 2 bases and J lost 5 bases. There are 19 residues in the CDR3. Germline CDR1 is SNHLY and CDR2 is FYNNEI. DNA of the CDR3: TGTGCCAGCAGTGAACAAACGGCTGGGACAGGGGGTTTGAGATATGGCTACACCTTC. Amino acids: CASSEQTAGTGGLRYGYTF.

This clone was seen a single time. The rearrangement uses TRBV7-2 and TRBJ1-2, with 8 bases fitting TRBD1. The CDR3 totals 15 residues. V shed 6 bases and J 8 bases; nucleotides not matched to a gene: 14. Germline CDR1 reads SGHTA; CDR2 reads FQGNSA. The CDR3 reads CASRPASGGVGGYTF. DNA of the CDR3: TGTGCCAGCAGGCCAGCTTCAGGGGGCGTAGGAGGCTACACCTTC.